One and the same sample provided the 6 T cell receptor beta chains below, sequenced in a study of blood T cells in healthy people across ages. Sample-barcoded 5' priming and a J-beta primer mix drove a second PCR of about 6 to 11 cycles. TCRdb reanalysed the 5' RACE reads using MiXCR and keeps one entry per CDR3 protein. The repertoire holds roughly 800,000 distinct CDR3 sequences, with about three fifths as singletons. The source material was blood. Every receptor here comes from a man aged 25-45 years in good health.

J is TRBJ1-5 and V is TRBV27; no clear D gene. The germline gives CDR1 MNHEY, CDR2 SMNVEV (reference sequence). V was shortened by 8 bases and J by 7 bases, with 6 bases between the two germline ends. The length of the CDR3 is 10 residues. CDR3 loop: CASGIQPQHF. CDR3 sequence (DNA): TGTGCCAGCGGGATCCAGCCCCAGCATTTT.

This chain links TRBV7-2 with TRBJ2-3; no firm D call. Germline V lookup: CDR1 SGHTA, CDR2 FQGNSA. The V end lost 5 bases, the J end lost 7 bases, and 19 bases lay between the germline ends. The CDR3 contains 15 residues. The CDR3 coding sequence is TGTGCCAGCAGCCCCGGACCTGGGGATCAACATACGCAGTATTTT. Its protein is CASSPGPGDQHTQYF.

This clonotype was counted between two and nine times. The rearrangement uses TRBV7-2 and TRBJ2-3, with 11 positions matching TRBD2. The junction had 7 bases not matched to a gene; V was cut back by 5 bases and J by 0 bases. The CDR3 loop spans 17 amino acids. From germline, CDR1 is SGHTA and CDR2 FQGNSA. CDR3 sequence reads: CASSITSGGSSTDTQYF. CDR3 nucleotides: TGTGCCAGCAGCATTACTAGCGGGGGATCTAGCACAGATACGCAGTATTTT.

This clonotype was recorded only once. DNA for the CDR3: TGTGCCATCAGTCTGACAGGGGAAGTAACTGAAGCTTTCTTT. Residues: CAISLTGEVTEAFF. The rearrangement uses TRBV10-3 and TRBJ1-1; 8 bases agree with TRBD1. The CDR3 length is 14 residues. CDR1 ENHRY and CDR2 SYGVKD come from the germline V gene. Unmatched junction bases numbered 7, after V lost 5 bases and J lost 5 bases.

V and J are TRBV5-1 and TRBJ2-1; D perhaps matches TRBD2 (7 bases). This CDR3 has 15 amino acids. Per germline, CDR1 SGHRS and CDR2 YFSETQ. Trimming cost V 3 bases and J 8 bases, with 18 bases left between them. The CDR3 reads CASSSRGGANDEQFF. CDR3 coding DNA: TGCGCCAGCAGCTCAAGGGGGGGGGCCAATGATGAGCAGTTCTTC.

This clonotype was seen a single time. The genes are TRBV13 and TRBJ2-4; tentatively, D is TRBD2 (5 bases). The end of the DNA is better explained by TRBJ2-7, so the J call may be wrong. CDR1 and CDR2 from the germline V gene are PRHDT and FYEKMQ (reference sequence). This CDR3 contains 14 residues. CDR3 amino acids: CASSPGRGVNEQYF. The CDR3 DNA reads TGTGCCAGCAGCCCCGGACGGGGTGTCAACGAGCAGTACTTC.